This paragraph reports one T cell receptor (beta chain). Its antigen is unidentified. The CDR3 has 16 amino acids. The germline gives CDR1 MNHEY, CDR2 SVGAGI. V lost 4 bases to trimming and J lost 1 base; unmatched junction nucleotides: 5. These data come from a study of T cell repertoires in cytomegalovirus infection. At the level of the study: In public TCR beta signatures, there were indications of both CMV infection and matching HLA type. Overall study results and limits: Ex vivo, HLA-C-restricted CMV-specific TCR beta clonotypes prevailed over the rest of the response. Summed public TCR beta family frequency identified CMV carriers bearing the relevant HLA.

From the reads, TCRdb called clonotypes with MiXCR, one entry per CDR3 protein. The top ten hold 13% of the sample, which has approximately 990,000 distinct CDR3 sequences, approximately 31% seen once. The sequence derives from a human donor in good health (CMV status not recorded). Some clones in this sample may be carry-over from other donors' samples. The V and J genes are TRBV6-5 and TRBJ2-7, with TRBD2 identical over 12 bases. The sequencing used cultured CD8+ T cells from PBMCs, collected from culture after CMV antigen stimulation. The CDR3 is CASSLTSGGTSYEQYF. Here the CDR3 DNA reads TGTGCCAGCAGTTTGACTAGCGGGGGAACTTCCTACGAGCAGTACTTC.